The 3 T cell receptor beta chains in this list originate from one sample, sequenced in a study of T cells in Graves' hyperthyroidism and ophthalmopathy. Amplification of TCR beta CDR3 regions used RNA as the template. A first-round RT-PCR of the TCR CDR3 used the HTBI primer set. TCRdb ran MiXCR on the multiplex PCR reads and lists one entry per CDR3 protein. The sample contains roughly 570,000 distinct CDR3 sequences, about 43% of which appear only once. The sample taken for sequencing was peripheral blood or thyroid tissue (not recorded which). The receptors were sampled from a woman aged 18-29 years with Graves' hyperthyroidism.

Comment on this clonotype: The missing conserved phenylalanine or tryptophan at the end of this CDR3 makes a read error likely. It is unclear where the CDR3 begins or ends on the DNA, so no DNA is shown, and the CDR3 is as TCRdb lists it. V usage is TRBV6-6 and J usage is TRBJ1-6; the table's TRBD1 call for D was not verified on the DNA. The CDR3 is 8 amino acids in total, end residues counted. In germline, CDR1 is MNHNY, CDR2 SVGAGI (reference sequence). The CDR3 reads CASSYPPS.

The rearrangement uses TRBV7-2 and TRBJ2-7; 8 bases map to TRBD2. Germline-derived CDR1 and CDR2 are SGHTA and FQGNSA. The V and J ends lost 8 bases and 4 bases, in that order; junction bases with no gene match: 16. The CDR3 is 16 residues long. CDR3: CASHGAGGARAYEQYF. CDR3 DNA sequence: TGTGCCAGCCATGGGGCCGGGGGGGCCAGGGCTTACGAGCAGTACTTC.

This clonotype was counted many times. This chain links TRBV18 with TRBJ1-2; possible D gene TRBD1, 6 bases. The CDR3 length is 15 residues. Trimming cost V 0 bases and J 7 bases, with 15 bases left between them. CDR1 and CDR2 from the germline V gene are KGHSH and LQKENI. CDR3 coding DNA: TGTGCCAGCTCACCACCATCGGGGGGCTATGGTGGCTACACCTTC. Translated, it gives CASSPPSGGYGGYTF.